The 17 T cell receptor beta chains given below trace back to one sample, sequenced in a study of tumor and adjacent non-tumor tissue in lung cancer (dated 2018 in TCRdb). The library was prepared using multiplex PCR. The listed sequencing device is Illumina HiSeq 2500. TCRbeta libraries were constructed through three rounds of nested PCR with primers (Table S4) according to protocols adapted from ARM-PCR. In-frame beta chains were kept once TCRdb had trimmed the public reads at Q25 with fastp and called clones with MiXCR. Each record represents a unique CDR3 protein, reported with the most common genes and DNA among its rows. The table for this sample lists tens of thousands of distinct CDR3 sequences; about 61% of them were counted only once. 20% to 25% of the sample comes from the top ten. RNA was extracted from bulk unsorted tissue and checked for quality with a NanoDrop ND-1000 and an Agilent 2100.

The sample comprised lung tumor tissue. Every receptor here comes from a man aged 45-65 years with non-small cell lung cancer.

As for this clonotype: One end of the junction is discordant with germline, which a read error may explain. The chain recombines TRBV11-2 with TRBJ2-5; the match to TRBD1 covers 9 bases. CDR1 is SGHAT, CDR2 FQNNGV, per germline. CDR3 length: 16 residues. As DNA, the CDR3 is TGTGCCAGCAGCCGGGGGACAGGGCCGCTACAAGGGACCCAGTACTTC. Protein: CASSRGTGPLQGTQYF.

This clonotype has only a few counts. The J gene is TRBJ2-1, the V gene TRBV28; 8 bases line up with TRBD2. The CDR3 contains 15 residues. CDR1 and CDR2 from the germline V gene are MDHEN and SYDVKM. The junction had 7 bases not matched to a gene; V was cut back by 5 bases and J by 4 bases. Written as DNA, the CDR3 is TGTGCCAGCAGTCCGGGGGGGGGCTATTACAATGAGCAGTTCTTC. Protein product: CASSPGGGYYNEQFF.

About this clonotype itself: This sequence may be a read error, since a much larger clone differs from it by one base. The genes are TRBV30 and TRBJ1-5; D remains unclear. There are 13 residues in the CDR3. V dropped 0 bases and J dropped 9 bases, with 12 bases sitting between them. Germline CDR1 GTSNPN, CDR2 SVGIG (reference sequence). The CDR3 loop is CAWSVEDRRPQHF. In DNA, the CDR3 is TGTGCCTGGAGTGTGGAGGATAGGCGGCCCCAGCATTTT. Together with reference TRBV30 and TRBJ1-5, the CDR3 gives the full variable domain: SQTIHQWPATLVQPVGSPLSLECTVEGTSNPNLYWYRQAAGRGLQLLFYSVGIGQISSEVPQNLSASRPQDRQFILSSKKLLLSDSGFYLCAWSVEDRRPQHFGDGTRLSIL.

The chain's CDR3 is CSASKGITGANVLTF. In DNA form, the CDR3 reads TGCAGTGCTAGCAAGGGTATCACTGGGGCCAACGTCCTGACTTTC. The rearrangement links TRBV20-1 to TRBJ2-6; D is unclear. Germline lookup yields CDR1 DFQATT and CDR2 SNEGSKA (reference sequence). V lost 3 bases to trimming and J lost 2 bases, with 11 bases between them. The CDR3 totals 15 residues.

This clonotype has a count of ten or more. This chain uses TRBV5-6 with TRBJ1-6; D gene ambiguous. CDR1 is SGHDT, CDR2 YYEEEE, per germline. V was clipped by 4 bases and J by 4 bases, with 6 bases between them. The CDR3 covers 13 residues. CDR3 amino acids: CASSPGYNSPLHF. As DNA, the CDR3 is TGTGCCAGCAGCCCTGGTTATAATTCACCCCTCCACTTT. The variable domain in full, with the rest retrieved from reference TRBV5-6 and TRBJ1-6, is DAGVTQSPTHLIKTRGQQVTLRCSPKSGHDTVSWYQQALGQGPQFIFQYYEEEERQRGNFPDRFSGHQFPNYSSELNVNALLLGDSALYLCASSPGYNSPLHFGNGTRLTVT.

About this clonotype: Germline and junction disagree at one end, which may indicate a read error. J is TRBJ2-3 and V is TRBV29-1; 8 bases map to TRBD2. CDR3 length equals 14 residues. CDR1 SQVTM and CDR2 ANQGSEA come from the germline V gene. The CDR3 region is CSHTLTGGPDRQYF. CDR3 in DNA: TGCAGCCACACGCTGACGGGGGGGCCAGATAGGCAGTATTTT.

Regarding this clonotype: Its ends do not fully match the called genes, so a read error is possible. J is TRBJ2-5 and V is TRBV11-3, with 9 bases that match TRBD2. In germline, CDR1 is SGHNT, CDR2 YENEEA. The CDR3 spans 17 residues. The CDR3 loop is CASNLSDSGGLHETQYF. In nucleotides, the CDR3 is TGTGCCAGCAACTTATCGGATAGCGGGGGTTTACACGAGACCCAGTACTTC.

This clonotype was found a few times. A much bigger clone sits one base away, suggesting this may be a read error. The chain employs TRBV29-1 and TRBJ1-2; TRBD1 matches 8 bases. V dropped 6 bases and J dropped 2; count of bases not matched to a gene: 8. The CDR3 spans 14 residues. CDR1 SQVTM and CDR2 ANQGSEA come from the germline V gene. In DNA, the CDR3 is TGCAGCGTACCACTGGACAGGGCCAACTATGGCTACACCTTC. Translation: CSVPLDRANYGYTF.

As concerns this clonotype: Mismatch with germline at one junction end may stem from a read error. The gene calls are TRBV20-1 and TRBJ1-6; D is unclear. There are 14 residues in the CDR3. The V gene's germline CDR1 is DFQATT and CDR2 SNEGSKA (reference sequence). As DNA, the CDR3 is TGCAGTGCCAGAGGGCAAACCTATAATTCACCCCTCCACTTT. Its translation: CSARGQTYNSPLHF.

This clonotype was found a few times. A much larger clone is a single base away; this may be a read error. V usage is TRBV12-3 or TRBV12-4 and J usage is TRBJ2-5; no reliable D call. The CDR3 covers 13 residues. Trimming cost V 6 bases and J 3 bases, with 11 bases left between them. The CDR3 protein is CASRPTWEETQYF. The CDR3 nucleotides read TGTGCCAGCAGACCAACATGGGAAGAGACCCAGTACTTC.

This clonotype came up many times. The chain has TRBV5-1 and TRBJ1-6; 10 bases fit TRBD1. After removal of 0 bases from V and 8 bases from J, the junction contained 5 bases not matched to a gene. The CDR3 spans 16 residues. Germline V CDR1 and CDR2: SGHRS, YFSETQ. The CDR3: CASSLGQGAGDSPLHF. DNA of the CDR3: TGCGCCAGCAGCTTGGGACAGGGGGCTGGGGATTCACCCCTCCACTTT.

With respect to this clonotype: A read error is possible here, since a much larger clone lies one base away. The chain uses TRBV5-4 and TRBJ2-3, with D maybe TRBD2 (5 bases). Trimming cost V 4 bases and J 3 bases, with 12 bases left between them. This CDR3 has 14 residues. Per germline, CDR1 SGHNT and CDR2 YYREEE (reference sequence). This chain's CDR3 is CASSADWRTDTQYF. The DNA of the CDR3 is TGTGCCAGCAGCGCGGACTGGAGGACAGATACGCAGTATTTT. The variable domain in full, with the rest retrieved from reference TRBV5-4 and TRBJ2-3, is ETGVTQSPTHLIKTRGQQVTLRCSSQSGHNTVSWYQQALGQGPQFIFQYYREEENGRGNFPPRFSGLQFPNYSSELNVNALELDDSALYLCASSADWRTDTQYFGPGTRLTVL.

In the case of this clonotype: One base away lies a much larger clone, so this may be a sequencing read error. This sequence joins TRBV29-1 and TRBJ1-3; the match to TRBD1 covers 7 bases. Germline CDR1 reads SQVTM; CDR2 reads ANQGSEA. This CDR3 has 13 residues. The CDR3 is CSAVTGDGNNIYF. The CDR3 bases are TGCAGCGCCGTCACAGGGGATGGAAACAACATATATTTT.

Regarding this clonotype: An end of the junction does not agree with germline; a read error may underlie this. The V and J genes are TRBV5-1 and TRBJ2-3; D is ambiguous. The germline CDR1 and CDR2 sequences are SGHRS and YFSETQ. The CDR3 runs to 14 residues. CDR3 sequence (DNA): TGCGCCAACAGCTTGAGTGGACGTACAGATACGCAGTATTTT. Amino acids: CANSLSGRTDTQYF.

As for this clonotype: Given a much more abundant clone one base away, this may be a read error. The chain has TRBV12-3 or TRBV12-4 and TRBJ2-5; D is perhaps TRBD2 (5 bases). There are 11 residues in the CDR3. V lost 6 bases, J lost 7 bases, and 9 bases lay in between. This CDR3 reads CASRGEVTQYF. CDR3 nucleotides: TGTGCCAGCAGGGGAGAGGTGACCCAGTACTTC.

With respect to this clonotype: This clone may be a read error of a much larger clone one base away. The V call is TRBV4-2, the J call TRBJ2-7; 11 positions match TRBD2. The CDR3 is made up of 15 amino acids. Germline values: CDR1 LGHNA, CDR2 YNFKEQ. The V and J ends lost 3 bases and 9 bases, in that order; junction bases with no gene match: 10. The CDR3: CASSHTSGSKNGQYF. As DNA, the CDR3 is TGTGCCAGCAGCCACACTAGCGGGAGCAAGAACGGGCAGTACTTC.

The sample holds a few counts of this clonotype. The V and J genes are TRBV30 and TRBJ1-1; tentative D call: TRBD1 (5 bases). There are 11 residues in the CDR3. Germline CDR1 GTSNPN, CDR2 SVGIG (reference sequence). Trimming shortened V by 3 bases and J by 6 bases, and 8 bases separated the two germline ends. CDR3 in amino acids: CAWSGGPEAFF. For the CDR3, the DNA is TGTGCCTGGAGCGGGGGACCTGAAGCTTTCTTT.